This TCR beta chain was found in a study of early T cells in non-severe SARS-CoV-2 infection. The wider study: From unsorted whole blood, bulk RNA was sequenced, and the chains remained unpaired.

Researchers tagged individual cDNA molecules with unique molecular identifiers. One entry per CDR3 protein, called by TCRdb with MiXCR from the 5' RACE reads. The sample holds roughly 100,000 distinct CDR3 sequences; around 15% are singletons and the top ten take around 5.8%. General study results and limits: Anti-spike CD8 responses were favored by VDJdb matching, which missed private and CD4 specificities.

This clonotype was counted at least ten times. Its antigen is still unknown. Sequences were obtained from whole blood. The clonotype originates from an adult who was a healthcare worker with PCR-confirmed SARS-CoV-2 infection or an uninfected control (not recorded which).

For the CDR3, the DNA is TGTGCCAGTAGTACCGCCCAGGGGGCTGGGGTGTACCAGCCCCAGCATTTT. Amino acid sequence: CASSTAQGAGVYQPQHF. This chain connects TRBV19 to TRBJ1-5; 8 nucleotides align to TRBD1. Germline V lookup: CDR1 LNHDA, CDR2 SQIVND (reference sequence). The CDR3 length is 17 residues. V shed 4 bases, J shed 7 bases, and the junction held 15 bases outside the gene matches.